This is a list of T cell receptor beta chains from one sample in a study of shared clonotypes between healthy human individuals. Libraries were prepared by immunoSEQ multiplex PCR; TCRdb keeps only in-frame clonotypes and omits some of them. This table holds fewer than 600,000 clones, about four fifths found once. Sequenced: PBMCs. Receptors were obtained from a middle-aged woman in good health. Some clones in this sample may be carry-over from other donors' samples. Each CDR3 is given with its conserved first and last residue. Fields, in order: CDR3 DNA, CDR3 protein, J gene, D gene, V gene, clone size. The D gene is left open where the match is weak. Clone sizes are given selectively: once, few, many, or a class where the clone is expanded.

cdr3_nt: TGTGCCAGCAGCTTGTTCTCGAGTAGCTCCTACGAGCAGTACTTC; cdr3_aa: CASSLFSSSSYEQYF; j_call: TRBJ2-7; d_call: -; v_call: TRBV7-9; clone_size: -
cdr3_nt: TGTGCCAGCAGCTTACCCGGGACAGGTAGATCCTACGAGCAGTACTTC; cdr3_aa: CASSLPGTGRSYEQYF; j_call: TRBJ2-7; d_call: TRBD1; v_call: TRBV7-9; clone_size: -
cdr3_nt: TGTGCCAGCAGCCGTATAGCGGGGTCCTACGAGCAGTACTTC; cdr3_aa: CASSRIAGSYEQYF; j_call: TRBJ2-7; d_call: TRBD2; v_call: TRBV5-6; clone_size: -
cdr3_nt: TGTGCCATCAGCAAGATAGCGGGGAGCTCCTACGAGCAGTACTTC; cdr3_aa: CAISKIAGSSYEQYF; j_call: TRBJ2-7; d_call: TRBD2; v_call: TRBV10-3; clone_size: -
cdr3_nt: TGTGCCAGCAGCTGCGGGGGGCCCCAAGAGACCCAGTACTTC; cdr3_aa: CASSCGGPQETQYF; j_call: TRBJ2-5; d_call: -; v_call: TRBV21-1; clone_size: -
cdr3_nt: TGTGCCTGGAGTGTTGGCGGGAGATTGGGCAATGAGCAGTTCTTC; cdr3_aa: CAWSVGGRLGNEQFF; j_call: TRBJ2-1; d_call: TRBD2; v_call: TRBV30; clone_size: -
cdr3_nt: TGTGCCAGTAGTCCACCCCGACCGATTCTCTATGGCTACACCTTC; cdr3_aa: CASSPPRPILYGYTF; j_call: TRBJ1-2; d_call: -; v_call: TRBV19; clone_size: -
cdr3_nt: TGTGCCAGCAGTGAGACGGGAGGGCCTCAGGACGAGCAGTACTTC; cdr3_aa: CASSETGGPQDEQYF; j_call: TRBJ2-7; d_call: TRBD2; v_call: TRBV6-1; clone_size: -
cdr3_nt: TGTGCCAGCAGTTACCCGGGACAGGGGAGAGAAAATGGCTACACCTTC; cdr3_aa: CASSYPGQGRENGYTF; j_call: TRBJ1-2; d_call: TRBD1; v_call: TRBV6-6; clone_size: -
cdr3_nt: TGTGCCAGCAGCCAACAAACAGGGACGTCCTACAATGAGCAGTTCTTC; cdr3_aa: CASSQQTGTSYNEQFF; j_call: TRBJ2-1; d_call: -; v_call: TRBV7-2; clone_size: -
cdr3_nt: TGTGCCATCAGAGAAGCGGGACCGACCTCCTACAATGAGCAGTTCTTC; cdr3_aa: CAIREAGPTSYNEQFF; j_call: TRBJ2-1; d_call: TRBD2; v_call: TRBV10-3; clone_size: -
cdr3_nt: TGTGCCAGCAGCTGTACAGGGGATACGCACCAAGAGACCCAGTACTTC; cdr3_aa: CASSCTGDTHQETQYF; j_call: TRBJ2-5; d_call: -; v_call: TRBV21-1; clone_size: -
cdr3_nt: TGTGCCAGCAGCTGGACGGCGTCCTATGGCTACACCTTC; cdr3_aa: CASSWTASYGYTF; j_call: TRBJ1-2; d_call: -; v_call: TRBV7-9; clone_size: -
cdr3_nt: TGTGCCAGCAGTGACGGGAGGGCCAAAAACATTCAGTACTTC; cdr3_aa: CASSDGRAKNIQYF; j_call: TRBJ2-4; d_call: TRBD2; v_call: TRBV2; clone_size: -
cdr3_nt: TGTGCCAGCAGTCCCGGAAACACCATATATTTT; cdr3_aa: CASSPGNTIYF; j_call: TRBJ1-3; d_call: -; v_call: TRBV4-2; clone_size: few
cdr3_nt: TGCGCCAGCAGCCCCACCGGGACGTACGCCTACGAGCAGTACTTC; cdr3_aa: CASSPTGTYAYEQYF; j_call: TRBJ2-7; d_call: -; v_call: TRBV5-1; clone_size: few
cdr3_nt: TGTGCCAGCAGCTTAATAACAGGACCAGCCGGGGAGCTGTTTTTT; cdr3_aa: CASSLITGPAGELFF; j_call: TRBJ2-2; d_call: -; v_call: TRBV7-2; clone_size: -
cdr3_nt: TGTGCCACCGCCCTCTTAAACGGTGGGGAACTGTTTTTT; cdr3_aa: CATALLNGGELFF; j_call: TRBJ1-4; d_call: -; v_call: TRBV11-2; clone_size: -
cdr3_nt: TGTGCCAGCAGTCCCCCGGGACAGGGGAACACTGAAGCTTTCTTT; cdr3_aa: CASSPPGQGNTEAFF; j_call: TRBJ1-1; d_call: TRBD1; v_call: TRBV27; clone_size: once
cdr3_nt: TGTGCCAGCAGTGAATCGACCCTTGCAACTAATGAAAAACTGTTTTTT; cdr3_aa: CASSESTLATNEKLFF; j_call: TRBJ1-4; d_call: -; v_call: TRBV25-1; clone_size: -
cdr3_nt: TGCGCCAGCAGCTTGGTAACTAGCGGGAGGGAGGAGCAGTACTTC; cdr3_aa: CASSLVTSGREEQYF; j_call: TRBJ2-7; d_call: TRBD2; v_call: TRBV5-1; clone_size: -
cdr3_nt: TGTGCCTGGAGTGTAGGACAGGGTATAGTCTACGAGCAGTACTTC; cdr3_aa: CAWSVGQGIVYEQYF; j_call: TRBJ2-7; d_call: TRBD1; v_call: TRBV30; clone_size: few
cdr3_nt: TGTGCCAGCAGGCCTAGCGGGAGCTCCTACAATGAGCAGTTCTTC; cdr3_aa: CASRPSGSSYNEQFF; j_call: TRBJ2-1; d_call: TRBD2; v_call: TRBV6-5; clone_size: -
cdr3_nt: TGTGCCAGCAACCCCACAGGGGTTGAAGATACGCAGTATTTT; cdr3_aa: CASNPTGVEDTQYF; j_call: TRBJ2-3; d_call: TRBD1; v_call: TRBV2; clone_size: -
cdr3_nt: TGTGCCAGCTCTGACCAAGAGACCCAGTACTTC; cdr3_aa: CASSDQETQYF; j_call: TRBJ2-5; d_call: -; v_call: TRBV18; clone_size: -
cdr3_nt: TGTGCCACCAGCAGAGCTCCCACAGATACGCAGTATTTT; cdr3_aa: CATSRAPTDTQYF; j_call: TRBJ2-3; d_call: -; v_call: TRBV15; clone_size: -
cdr3_nt: TGTGCCAGCAGCCGAGAGACAGGGGGCAGTGGCTACACCTTC; cdr3_aa: CASSRETGGSGYTF; j_call: TRBJ1-2; d_call: TRBD1; v_call: TRBV13; clone_size: -
cdr3_nt: TGTGCCAGCAGCCCTTCCGGACAGGGGAACACTGAAGCTTTCTTT; cdr3_aa: CASSPSGQGNTEAFF; j_call: TRBJ1-1; d_call: TRBD1; v_call: TRBV13; clone_size: -
cdr3_nt: TGTGCCAGCAGTTACTCCTTCAATACCTACGAGCAGTACTTC; cdr3_aa: CASSYSFNTYEQYF; j_call: TRBJ2-7; d_call: -; v_call: TRBV6-5; clone_size: -
cdr3_nt: TGTGCCAGCAGTAAAGCCGGGCCAGCTTCGGGCTACACCTTC; cdr3_aa: CASSKAGPASGYTF; j_call: TRBJ1-2; d_call: -; v_call: TRBV27; clone_size: once
cdr3_nt: TGTGCCAGCACGGGACTAGCGGGAGGGGGCACAGATACGCAGTATTTT; cdr3_aa: CASTGLAGGGTDTQYF; j_call: TRBJ2-3; d_call: TRBD2; v_call: TRBV19; clone_size: once
cdr3_nt: TGTGCCAGCTCACCACTGACAGGGGGCGCGGGGGAGCAGTACTTC; cdr3_aa: CASSPLTGGAGEQYF; j_call: TRBJ2-7; d_call: TRBD1; v_call: TRBV18; clone_size: -
cdr3_nt: TGTGCCAGCAGCCCCGGGACTAGCGGCTCCCTACCTAGGTACTTC; cdr3_aa: CASSPGTSGSLPRYF; j_call: TRBJ2-7; d_call: TRBD2; v_call: TRBV9; clone_size: -
cdr3_nt: TGTGCCAGCAGCCAAGGGCAGACCTACGAGCAGTACTTC; cdr3_aa: CASSQGQTYEQYF; j_call: TRBJ2-7; d_call: -; v_call: TRBV4-2; clone_size: once
cdr3_nt: TGTGCCAGCAGCCCGGGACTAGCGGGGGAGACCCAGTACTTC; cdr3_aa: CASSPGLAGETQYF; j_call: TRBJ2-5; d_call: TRBD2; v_call: TRBV7-3; clone_size: -
cdr3_nt: TGTGCCAGCAGCGTAGATAGCAGTGGAGATACGCAGTATTTT; cdr3_aa: CASSVDSSGDTQYF; j_call: TRBJ2-3; d_call: -; v_call: TRBV9; clone_size: -
cdr3_nt: TGTGCCAGCAGCGTGGGAGGCCTTCTCTCCTACGAGCAGTACTTC; cdr3_aa: CASSVGGLLSYEQYF; j_call: TRBJ2-7; d_call: -; v_call: TRBV9; clone_size: -
cdr3_nt: TGTGCCAGCAGGCAGAACTCTGGAAACACCATATATTTT; cdr3_aa: CASRQNSGNTIYF; j_call: TRBJ1-3; d_call: -; v_call: TRBV2; clone_size: few
cdr3_nt: TGTGCCAGCAGCTTAGGGCCGTCGGGACAGCAGTACTTC; cdr3_aa: CASSLGPSGQQYF; j_call: TRBJ2-7; d_call: -; v_call: TRBV7-2; clone_size: -
cdr3_nt: TGCAGCGTTGGTGATGTGGACTCCACCGGGGAGCTGTTTTTT; cdr3_aa: CSVGDVDSTGELFF; j_call: TRBJ2-2; d_call: -; v_call: TRBV29-1; clone_size: -
cdr3_nt: TGTGCCAGCAGCTTAGCGATCGGGGCAGGGGCTTCGCGCGAGCAGTACTTC; cdr3_aa: CASSLAIGAGASREQYF; j_call: TRBJ2-7; d_call: -; v_call: TRBV7-8; clone_size: -
cdr3_nt: TGTGCCAGCAGCGTAGTAGGGAACACCGGGGAGCTGTTTTTT; cdr3_aa: CASSVVGNTGELFF; j_call: TRBJ2-2; d_call: -; v_call: TRBV9; clone_size: -
cdr3_nt: TGTGCCAGCAGCTTAAGGATAGCGGGAGCTGGCACAGATACGCAGTATTTT; cdr3_aa: CASSLRIAGAGTDTQYF; j_call: TRBJ2-3; d_call: TRBD2; v_call: TRBV7-8; clone_size: -
cdr3_nt: TGTGCCAGCAGCCAACAGGGGGCTTTATGGAATGAGCAGTTCTTC; cdr3_aa: CASSQQGALWNEQFF; j_call: TRBJ2-1; d_call: TRBD1; v_call: TRBV7-9; clone_size: -
cdr3_nt: TGCAGCGTTGATAGGGGTTTGGGGGTGATGAACACTGAAGCTTTCTTT; cdr3_aa: CSVDRGLGVMNTEAFF; j_call: TRBJ1-1; d_call: -; v_call: TRBV29-1; clone_size: -
cdr3_nt: TGTGCCAGCAGTGATGCCCTAGCGGTACAGATCGATGAGCAGTTCTTC; cdr3_aa: CASSDALAVQIDEQFF; j_call: TRBJ2-1; d_call: TRBD2; v_call: TRBV25-1; clone_size: -
cdr3_nt: TGTGCCAGCATGTGGTCTAGCGGGAGGCATGAGCAGTTCTTC; cdr3_aa: CASMWSSGRHEQFF; j_call: TRBJ2-1; d_call: TRBD2; v_call: TRBV6-1; clone_size: -
cdr3_nt: TGTGCCAGCAGCTCAGGGACAGGGACGAACACTGAAGCTTTCTTT; cdr3_aa: CASSSGTGTNTEAFF; j_call: TRBJ1-1; d_call: TRBD1; v_call: TRBV5-5; clone_size: -
cdr3_nt: TGCGCCAGCAGTGAATTGGTCGGGGGGGAGCTGTTTTTT; cdr3_aa: CASSELVGGELFF; j_call: TRBJ2-2; d_call: -; v_call: TRBV10-1; clone_size: once
cdr3_nt: TGTGCCCACAGACAGGGGAACACCGGGGAGCTGTTTTTT; cdr3_aa: CAHRQGNTGELFF; j_call: TRBJ2-2; d_call: TRBD1; v_call: TRBV30; clone_size: -
cdr3_nt: TGTGCCAGCAGCAAACGGGGGGACTACGAGCAGTACTTC; cdr3_aa: CASSKRGDYEQYF; j_call: TRBJ2-7; d_call: -; v_call: TRBV21-1; clone_size: -
cdr3_nt: TGTGCCAGCAGTTCGGGACTAGCGGGAGAACAGGCTGAGCAGTTCTTC; cdr3_aa: CASSSGLAGEQAEQFF; j_call: TRBJ2-1; d_call: TRBD2; v_call: TRBV28; clone_size: -
cdr3_nt: TGTGCCAGCAGCATTACCAACGAGCAGTACTTC; cdr3_aa: CASSITNEQYF; j_call: TRBJ2-7; d_call: -; v_call: TRBV7-2; clone_size: once
cdr3_nt: TGTGCCAGCAGTTACGGAAACACACGTAGCAATCAGCCCCAGCATTTT; cdr3_aa: CASSYGNTRSNQPQHF; j_call: TRBJ1-5; d_call: -; v_call: TRBV6-6; clone_size: many
cdr3_nt: TGTGCCAGCAGCCCCTCGACAGGGGCCCACGAGCAGTACTTC; cdr3_aa: CASSPSTGAHEQYF; j_call: TRBJ2-7; d_call: TRBD1; v_call: TRBV7-6; clone_size: -